These 31 T cell receptor beta chains were all obtained from the same sample, sequenced in a study of monozygotic twins with inflammatory bowel disease. TCRdb reworked the 5' RACE reads into one entry per CDR3 protein, no DNA. The sample yields 350,000 to 400,000 distinct CDR3 sequences, of which the top ten take up roughly 2.6%. The specimen sequenced was blood. The receptors were sampled from a human donor with ulcerative colitis or Crohn's disease, or a healthy co-twin of an affected twin (not recorded which).

The chain combines TRBV27 with TRBJ2-1; TCRdb designates TRBD1, a call that cannot be tested without DNA. Germline CDR1 is MNHEY and CDR2 is SMNVEV (reference sequence). The length of the CDR3 is 18 residues. CDR3 sequence: CASSRRTGKEGSYNEQFF.

V is TRBV20-1 and J is TRBJ2-3; TCRdb reports TRBD2, a call that lacks DNA to check it against. The CDR3 contains 14 residues. The germline V gene encodes CDR1 DFQATT and CDR2 SNEGSKA (reference sequence). The CDR3 reads CSDSSGHSTDTQYF.

The rearrangement uses TRBV4-1 and TRBJ2-7; without DNA, the TCRdb call of TRBD1 cannot be checked. CDR1 and CDR2 from the germline V gene are MGHRA and YSYEKL. This CDR3 region has 14 residues. The CDR3 protein is CASSRPQGYGEQYF.

The genes are TRBV5-1 and TRBJ1-1. The length of the CDR3 is 16 residues. Germline V gives CDR1 SGHRS, CDR2 YFSETQ. CDR3 in amino acids: CASSLGTYGGNTEAFF.

V usage is TRBV5-4 and J usage is TRBJ1-2; the TCRdb call, TRBD1, lacks DNA for checking. Germline values: CDR1 SGHNT, CDR2 YYREEE (reference sequence). This CDR3 has 17 amino acids. CDR3 in amino acids: CASSPKGTGGLSYGYTF.

V gene TRBV4-3 combines with J gene TRBJ2-3; the D call of TRBD1 rests on TCRdb alone, since no DNA is present to check it. Germline V gives CDR1 LGHNA, CDR2 YSLEER. The CDR3 is 15 residues long. The CDR3 loop is CASSQGDSTGDTQYF.

The rearrangement links TRBV18 to TRBJ2-5; the D call of TRBD2 rests on TCRdb alone, since no DNA is present to check it. The CDR3 has 14 amino acids. From germline, CDR1 is KGHSH and CDR2 LQKENI. CDR3 region: CASSPSEGAETQYF. The complete variable domain, with remaining parts taken from reference TRBV18 and TRBJ2-5, reads NAGVMQNPRHLVRRRGQEARLRCSPMKGHSHVYWYRQLPEEGLKFMVYLQKENIIDESGMPKERFSAEFPKEGPSILRIQQVVRGDSAAYFCASSPSEGAETQYFGPGTRLLVL.

The chain joins TRBV20-1 to TRBJ2-5. Germline V CDR1 and CDR2: DFQATT, SNEGSKA (reference sequence). The CDR3 extends over 13 amino acids. The CDR3 spells CSARDPGKATQYF.

V gene TRBV27 combines with J gene TRBJ1-1; TCRdb's D call, TRBD1, is unchecked because there is no DNA. The CDR3 contains 13 residues. CDR1 is MNHEY, CDR2 SMNVEV, per germline (reference sequence). The CDR3 loop is CASSFGQSTEAFF.

The V call is TRBV12-3 or TRBV12-4, the J call TRBJ2-4. The CDR3 totals 13 residues. The chain's CDR3 is CASSGYDWYIQYF.

The chain joins TRBV9 to TRBJ2-1; there is no DNA to check the TCRdb D call of TRBD2. CDR1 and CDR2 (germline): SGDLS, YYNGEE. This CDR3 is 15 amino acids long. The CDR3 sequence: CASSSRLVEGTEQFF.

The chain has TRBV4-2 and TRBJ2-7; the TCRdb D gene call, TRBD1, has no DNA to confirm it. Germline V lookup: CDR1 LGHNA, CDR2 YNFKEQ. The CDR3 spans 15 residues. CDR3 amino acids: CASSQATGGTYEQYF.

V and J are TRBV4-2 and TRBJ1-2; lacking DNA, the TRBD1 call made by TCRdb goes unchecked. Germline loops: CDR1 LGHNA, CDR2 YNFKEQ. The CDR3 is 13 amino acids. This chain's CDR3 is CASRNREIGGYTF.

This chain connects TRBV15 to TRBJ2-7; TCRdb lists TRBD1, though no DNA is available to test this call. Germline loops: CDR1 LNHNV, CDR2 YYDKDF (reference sequence). The length of the CDR3 is 18 residues. The CDR3 spells CATSRAFARAQGTYEQYF.

This sequence joins TRBV5-5 and TRBJ1-6; absent DNA, TCRdb's TRBD1 call cannot be checked. The CDR3 length is 14 residues. The germline V gene has CDR1 SGHKS and CDR2 YYEKEE (reference sequence). This CDR3 reads CASTGLGPGTPLHF.

This sequence joins TRBV18 and TRBJ1-1; TCRdb reports TRBD1, a call that lacks DNA to check it against. CDR1 is KGHSH and CDR2 is LQKENI in the germline V gene. The CDR3 runs to 14 residues. CDR3 sequence reads: CASSRTGKNTEAFF. The full variable domain, its missing parts supplied by reference TRBV18 and TRBJ1-1, is NAGVMQNPRHLVRRRGQEARLRCSPMKGHSHVYWYRQLPEEGLKFMVYLQKENIIDESGMPKERFSAEFPKEGPSILRIQQVVRGDSAAYFCASSRTGKNTEAFFGQGTRLTVV.

The V gene is TRBV7-9, the J gene TRBJ2-1; absent DNA, TCRdb's TRBD2 call cannot be checked. The CDR3 loop spans 14 amino acids. Germline V lookup: CDR1 SEHNR, CDR2 FQNEAQ (reference sequence). This chain's CDR3 is CASSRRDGEPEQFF. The variable domain in full, completed from reference TRBV7-9 and TRBJ2-1, reads DTGVSQNPRHKITKRGQNVTFRCDPISEHNRLYWYRQTLGQGPEFLTYFQNEAQLEKSRLLSDRFSAERPKGSFSTLEIQRTEQGDSAMYLCASSRRDGEPEQFFGPGTRLTVL.

The chain links TRBV7-7 to TRBJ2-5; without DNA, the TCRdb call of TRBD2 cannot be checked. The germline V gene encodes CDR1 SSHAT and CDR2 FNYEAQ (reference sequence). The CDR3 has 15 residues. The CDR3 here is CASSLVGQSTETQYF.

The chain is built from TRBV7-2 and TRBJ2-7; TCRdb picks TRBD2, but there is no DNA to check that call. The CDR3 is 15 amino acids. CDR1 is SGHTA and CDR2 is FQGNSA in the germline V gene. This CDR3 reads CASSLSTSGAYEQYF.

The chain employs TRBV6-2 or TRBV6-3 and TRBJ2-5; TCRdb lists TRBD2, though no DNA is available to test this call. Germline V gives CDR1 MNHEY, CDR2 SVGEGT. The length of the CDR3 is 13 residues. CDR3 amino acids: CASSYQGLETQYF.

The rearrangement joins TRBV19 to TRBJ2-2; the TCRdb D gene call, TRBD1, has no DNA to confirm it. Germline V gene sequence: CDR1 LNHDA, CDR2 SQIVND (reference sequence). The CDR3 spans 15 residues. The CDR3 region is CASRKDRGRTGELFF.

CDR3 in amino acids: CSVARSGNEQFF. J is TRBJ2-1 and V is TRBV29-1; the TCRdb D gene call, TRBD1, has no DNA to confirm it. From germline, CDR1 is SQVTM and CDR2 ANQGSEA. The CDR3 spans 12 residues.

The chain is built from TRBV5-1 and TRBJ2-7. This CDR3 comprises 14 residues. Germline loops: CDR1 SGHRS, CDR2 YFSETQ. CDR3 amino acids: CASSNSLDNYEQYF. Looking up the rest from reference TRBV5-1 and TRBJ2-7 gives the full variable domain: KAGVTQTPRYLIKTRGQQVTLSCSPISGHRSVSWYQQTPGQGLQFLFEYFSETQRNKGNFPGRFSGRQFSNSRSEMNVSTLELGDSALYLCASSNSLDNYEQYFGPGTRLTVT.

The chain links TRBV12-3 or TRBV12-4 to TRBJ2-3; TCRdb's D call, TRBD1, is unchecked because there is no DNA. The CDR3 covers 14 residues. The CDR3 loop is CASSHRQGADTQYF.

The CDR3 spells CTSSRIVDRSDSPLHF. The J gene is TRBJ1-6, the V gene TRBV1; TCRdb selects TRBD1, and the lack of DNA leaves this call unchecked. TRBV1 is marked as a pseudogene. The CDR3 runs 16 residues.

CDR3 residues: CSARLARRRADTQYF. The V and J genes are TRBV20-1 and TRBJ2-3; the D call from TCRdb, TRBD1, cannot be confirmed without DNA. This CDR3 comprises 15 residues. Germline CDR1 and CDR2: DFQATT and SNEGSKA (reference sequence).

The chain couples TRBV25-1 to TRBJ1-3; TCRdb's assignment of TRBD1 cannot be checked, as there is no DNA. The CDR3 totals 17 residues. Germline loops: CDR1 MGHDK, CDR2 SYGVNS. CDR3: CASSELDSLISGNTIYF. The full variable domain, its missing parts supplied by reference TRBV25-1 and TRBJ1-3, is EADIYQTPRYLVIGTGKKITLECSQTMGHDKMYWYQQDPGMELHLIHYSYGVNSTEKGDLSSESTVSRIRTEHFPLTLESARPSHTSQYLCASSELDSLISGNTIYFGEGSWLTVV.

The chain is built from TRBV7-9 and TRBJ1-4; TCRdb's D gene call, TRBD1, goes unchecked for lack of DNA. Germline V gene lookup returns CDR1 SEHNR and CDR2 FQNEAQ (reference sequence). CDR3 size: 14 residues. CDR3 amino acids: CASSRGGLAEKLFF.

The rearrangement links TRBV3-1 to TRBJ1-1. The germline CDR1 and CDR2 sequences are LGHDT and YNNKEL (reference sequence). This CDR3 is 14 amino acids long. CDR3 sequence reads: CASSQGVLNTEAFF.

CDR3 loop: CASSLIGTSLAKNIQYF. The V gene is TRBV7-8, the J gene TRBJ2-4; as DNA is missing, the TRBD2 call by TCRdb cannot be tested. Germline V lookup: CDR1 SGHVS, CDR2 FQNEAQ. This CDR3 is built from 17 residues.

This chain links TRBV15 with TRBJ2-4; TCRdb names TRBD2, which stays unverified in the absence of DNA. From germline, CDR1 is LNHNV and CDR2 YYDKDF (reference sequence). This CDR3 contains 16 residues. CDR3 protein: CATSRGGGVTKNIQYF.